This T cell receptor beta chain originates from a study of CD8 T cells in ankylosing spondylitis (dated by TCRdb to the late 2010s). Context from the whole study: The study set out to find disease-linked TCR variants by profiling T cell receptor beta repertoires in ankylosing spondylitis patients and healthy donors. Peripheral blood was sampled, and synovial fluid was additionally collected from ankylosing spondylitis patients. The full study cohort was made up of over 20 ankylosing spondylitis patients and 108 healthy donors.

Overall study outcomes, separate from this receptor: Blood from ankylosing spondylitis patients appeared to be characterized by a TCR beta motif composed of eight highly homologous amino acid variants. Some motif variants were previously reported in synovial fluid and blood of reactive arthritis patients, suggesting common disease-initiation mechanisms. The disease-linked clones were reported to be significantly enriched in matched synovial fluid samples from ankylosing spondylitis patients. The disease-linked clones had a CD8+ phenotype and were found at relatively low frequencies in peripheral blood.

Looking up the germline V gene yields CDR1 SGHTA and CDR2 FQGNSA. V lost 5 bases and J lost 4 bases, and the count of bases not matched to a germline gene is 8. Including cysteine and phenylalanine, the CDR3 has 15 amino acids. The only DNA kept is the CDR3, 45 bases in frame from the first base. Data came from an Illumina MiSeq. TCR beta libraries were prepared by quantitative 5'-RACE with molecular barcodes. Per the authors' processing: To identify disease-linked TCR variants, a new computational method was used, one built on a probabilistic model of VDJ rearrangement. The public reads were reprocessed in TCRdb via fastp at Q25 and MiXCR, keeping in-frame beta chains. Every CDR3 protein is listed once, alongside the most common genes and DNA of its rows. The V and J calls were determined by TCRdb, not by the authors. Present in this sample are approximately 30,000 distinct CDR3 sequences, over 6.5% of which were seen just once. The ten largest clones add up to nearly 30% of the sample.

On this clonotype itself: Its antigen remains unidentified. The record has no base qualities; no much larger clone is one base away.

Sequencing was performed on blood. The chain couples TRBV7-2 to TRBJ1-1; 9 junctional bases match TRBD1. The sequence was collected from a male donor with ankylosing spondylitis or in good health (not recorded which). In nucleotides, the sequence is TGTGCCAGCAGCCCAAGGACAGGGGAAGGCACTGAAGCTTTCTTT. The resulting protein is CASSPRTGEGTEAFF.